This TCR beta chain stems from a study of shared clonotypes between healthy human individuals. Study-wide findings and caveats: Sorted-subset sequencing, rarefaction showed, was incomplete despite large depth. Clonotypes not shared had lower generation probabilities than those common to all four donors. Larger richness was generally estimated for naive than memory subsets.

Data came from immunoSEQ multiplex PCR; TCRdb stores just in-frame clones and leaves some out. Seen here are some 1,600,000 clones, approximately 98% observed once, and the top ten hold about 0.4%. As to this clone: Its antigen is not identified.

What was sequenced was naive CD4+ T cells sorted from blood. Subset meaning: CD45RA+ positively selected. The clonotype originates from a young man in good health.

The CDR3 protein is CASSLLPGAINTEAFF. The CDR3, as DNA: TGTGCCAGCAGCTTACTCCCAGGGGCAATCAACACTGAAGCTTTCTTT. The chain couples TRBV11-3 to TRBJ1-1; a weak D match, TRBD1 (6 bases). This CDR3 is 16 amino acids long. Per the germline V gene, CDR1 is SGHNT and CDR2 is YENEEA. Trimming took off 2 bases at V and 2 bases at J, with 15 bases between the two ends.